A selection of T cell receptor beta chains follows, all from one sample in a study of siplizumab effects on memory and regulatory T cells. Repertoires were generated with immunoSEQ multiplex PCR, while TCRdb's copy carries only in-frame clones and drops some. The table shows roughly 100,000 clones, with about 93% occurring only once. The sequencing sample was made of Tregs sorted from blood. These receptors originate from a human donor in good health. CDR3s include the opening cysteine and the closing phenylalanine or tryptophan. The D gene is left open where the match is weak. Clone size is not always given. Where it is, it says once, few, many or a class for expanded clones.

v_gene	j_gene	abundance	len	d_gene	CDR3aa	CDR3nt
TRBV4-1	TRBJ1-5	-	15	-	CASSLIGGMGQPQHF	TGCGCCAGCAGCCTCATTGGGGGGATGGGGCAGCCCCAGCATTTT
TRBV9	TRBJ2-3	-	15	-	CASSVEPTGTDTQYF	TGTGCCAGCAGCGTAGAGCCTACAGGCACAGATACGCAGTATTTT
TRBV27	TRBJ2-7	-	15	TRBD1	CASRKGTGGPYEQYF	TGTGCCAGCAGAAAAGGGACAGGGGGCCCCTACGAGCAGTACTTC
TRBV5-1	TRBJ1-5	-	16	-	CASSFGGPRSNQPQHF	TGCGCCAGCAGCTTTGGGGGGCCGAGATCCAATCAGCCCCAGCATTTT
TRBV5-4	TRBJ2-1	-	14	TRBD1	CASRRRDSYNEQFF	TGTGCCAGCAGGCGCCGGGACAGTTACAATGAGCAGTTCTTC
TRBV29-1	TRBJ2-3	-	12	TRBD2	CSVGGGGDTQYF	TGCAGCGTTGGTGGGGGGGGTGATACGCAGTATTTT
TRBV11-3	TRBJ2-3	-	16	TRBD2	CASSPRLAGDTDTQYF	TGTGCCAGCAGCCCCCGACTAGCGGGGGACACAGATACGCAGTATTTT
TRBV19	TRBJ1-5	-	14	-	CASSSVTSNQPQHF	TGTGCCAGTAGTTCAGTCACCAGCAATCAGCCCCAGCATTTT
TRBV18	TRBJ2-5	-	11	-	CASSRGETQYF	TGTGCCAGCTCGCGCGGGGAGACCCAGTACTTC
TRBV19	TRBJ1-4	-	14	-	CASSSSGESEKLFF	TGTGCCAGTAGCTCGAGTGGCGAAAGTGAAAAACTGTTTTTT
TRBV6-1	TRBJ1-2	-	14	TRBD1	CASSEGQGIGGYTF	TGTGCCAGCAGTGAGGGACAGGGGATTGGTGGCTACACCTTC
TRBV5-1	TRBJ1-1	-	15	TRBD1	CASSSSGTANTEAFF	TGCGCCAGCAGCTCTTCCGGGACAGCGAACACTGAAGCTTTCTTT
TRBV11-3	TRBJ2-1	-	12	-	CASSLPPREQFF	TGTGCCAGCAGCTTGCCCCCCCGGGAGCAGTTCTTC
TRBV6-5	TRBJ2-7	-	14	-	CASSYSRFTYEQYF	TGTGCCAGCAGCTATAGCAGGTTTACCTACGAGCAGTACTTC
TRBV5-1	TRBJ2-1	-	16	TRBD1	CASSSAGQGSYNEQFF	TGCGCCAGCAGCTCGGCGGGACAGGGCTCCTACAATGAGCAGTTCTTC
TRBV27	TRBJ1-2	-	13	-	CALLPGIGYGYTF	TGTGCTCTACTCCCGGGGATAGGGTATGGCTACACCTTC
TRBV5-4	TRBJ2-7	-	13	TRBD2	CASSLAGEYEQYF	TGTGCCAGCAGCTTAGCGGGGGAATACGAGCAGTACTTC
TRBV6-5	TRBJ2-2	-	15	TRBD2	CASRTGGSVRGELFF	TGTGCCAGCCGGACTGGCGGGAGCGTACGCGGGGAGCTGTTTTTT
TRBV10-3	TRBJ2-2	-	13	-	CAIRSGADGELFF	TGTGCCATCAGATCAGGGGCGGACGGGGAGCTGTTTTTT
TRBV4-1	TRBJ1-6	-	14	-	CASREGAYNSPLHF	TGCGCCAGCCGAGAAGGGGCATATAATTCACCCCTCCACTTT
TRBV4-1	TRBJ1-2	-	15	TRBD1	CASSQATGGFNGYTF	TGCGCCAGCAGCCAAGCGACAGGGGGCTTCAATGGCTACACCTTC
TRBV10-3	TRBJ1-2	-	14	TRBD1	CAISEFKGAYGYTF	TGTGCCATCAGTGAGTTCAAGGGGGCGTATGGCTACACCTTC
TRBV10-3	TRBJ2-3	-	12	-	CATGVGTDTQYF	TGTGCCACCGGGGTAGGCACAGATACGCAGTATTTT
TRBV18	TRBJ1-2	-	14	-	CASSPQGSGYGYTF	TGTGCCAGCTCACCACAGGGTTCAGGGTATGGCTACACCTTC
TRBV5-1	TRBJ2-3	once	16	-	CASSRGRDYGPDTQYF	TGCGCCAGCAGCCGGGGAAGAGACTATGGGCCAGATACGCAGTATTTT
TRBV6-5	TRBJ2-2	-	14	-	CASSSVANTGELFF	TGTGCCAGCAGTTCGGTGGCGAACACCGGGGAGCTGTTTTTT
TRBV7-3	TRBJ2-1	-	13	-	CASSSTDSPRRFF	TGTGCCAGCAGCTCTACGGACAGTCCGAGGAGGTTCTTC
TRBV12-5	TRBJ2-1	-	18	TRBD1	CASGLHITGTGTDGEQFF	TGTGCTAGTGGTTTGCACATCACCGGGACAGGGACCGATGGTGAGCAGTTCTTC
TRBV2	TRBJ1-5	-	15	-	CASSADDVSNQPQHF	TGTGCCAGCAGCGCCGATGATGTGAGCAATCAGCCCCAGCATTTT
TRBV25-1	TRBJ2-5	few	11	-	CASSYIETQYF	TGTGCCAGCAGTTATATAGAGACCCAGTACTTC
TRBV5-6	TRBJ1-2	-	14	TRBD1	CASGIGGQGYGYTF	TGTGCCAGCGGGATAGGGGGACAGGGCTATGGCTACACCTTC
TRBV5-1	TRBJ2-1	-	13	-	CASSSGGRDSQFF	TGCGCCAGCAGCTCCGGGGGCAGGGATTCCCAGTTCTTC
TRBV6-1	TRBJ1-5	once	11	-	CASRGVQPQHF	TGTGCCAGCAGGGGTGTCCAGCCCCAGCATTTT
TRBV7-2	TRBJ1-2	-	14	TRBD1	CASSWGQSNYGYTF	TGTGCCAGCAGCTGGGGACAGTCTAACTATGGCTACACCTTC
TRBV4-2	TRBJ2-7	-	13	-	CASSQLWYDEQYF	TGTGCCAGCAGCCAATTATGGTACGACGAGCAGTACTTC
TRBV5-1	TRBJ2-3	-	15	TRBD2	CASSLISGGTDTQYF	TGCGCCAGCAGCTTGATCAGCGGGGGCACAGATACGCAGTATTTT
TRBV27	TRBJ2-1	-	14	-	CASGAGRAGNEQFF	TGTGCCAGTGGAGCCGGCAGGGCCGGCAATGAGCAGTTCTTC
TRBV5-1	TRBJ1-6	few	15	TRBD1	CASSLAPTGDSPLHF	TGCGCCAGCAGCTTGGCTCCGACAGGGGACTCACCCCTCCACTTT
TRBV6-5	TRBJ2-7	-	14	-	CASRPGRKNYEQYF	TGTGCCAGCAGGCCGGGACGAAAAAACTACGAGCAGTACTTC
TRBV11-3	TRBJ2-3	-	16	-	CASSSTGRRFTDTQYF	TGTGCCAGCAGCTCAACCGGTCGCAGATTCACAGATACGCAGTATTTT
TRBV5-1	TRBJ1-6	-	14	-	CASSLTGTDSPLHF	TGCGCCAGCAGCTTGACGGGTACCGATTCACCCCTCCACTTT
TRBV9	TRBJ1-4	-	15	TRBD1	CASSVSGGTNEKLFF	TGTGCCAGCAGCGTGTCAGGGGGCACTAATGAAAAACTGTTTTTT
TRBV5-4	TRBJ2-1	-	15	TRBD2	CASSHGLDSYNEQFF	TGTGCCAGCAGCCACGGACTAGACTCCTACAATGAGCAGTTCTTC
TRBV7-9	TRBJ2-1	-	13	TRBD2	CASSPPGGSEQFF	TGTGCCAGCAGCCCCCCCGGGGGGTCCGAGCAGTTCTTC
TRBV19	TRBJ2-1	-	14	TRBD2	CASSMGPPGGEQFF	TGTGCCAGTAGTATGGGTCCCCCGGGGGGGGAGCAGTTCTTC
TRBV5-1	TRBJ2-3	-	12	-	CASSGTGDTQYF	TGCGCCAGCAGCGGAACAGGGGATACGCAGTATTTT
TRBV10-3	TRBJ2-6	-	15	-	CAISAAGVGANVLTF	TGTGCCATCAGTGCGGCAGGGGTCGGGGCCAACGTCCTGACTTTC
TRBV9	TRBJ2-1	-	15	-	CASSVSGYSYNEQFF	TGTGCCAGCAGCGTAAGCGGGTACTCCTACAATGAGCAGTTCTTC
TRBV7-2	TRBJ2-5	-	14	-	CASSFAGPQETQYF	TGTGCCAGCAGCTTTGCTGGGCCGCAAGAGACCCAGTACTTC
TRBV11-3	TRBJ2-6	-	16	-	CASSLFGSGGANVLTF	TGTGCCAGCAGCTTATTCGGGAGCGGCGGGGCCAACGTCCTGACTTTC
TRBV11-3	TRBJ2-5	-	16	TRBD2	CASSPSRLAWGETQYF	TGTGCCAGCAGCCCAAGTCGACTAGCCTGGGGAGAGACCCAGTACTTC
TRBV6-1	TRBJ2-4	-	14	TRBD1	CASSRQGAGNIQYF	TGTGCCAGCAGTCGACAGGGGGCGGGAAACATTCAGTACTTC
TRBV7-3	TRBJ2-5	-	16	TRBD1	CASSLSLGQGEETQYF	TGTGCCAGCAGCTTATCTTTAGGACAGGGGGAAGAGACCCAGTACTTC
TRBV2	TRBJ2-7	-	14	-	CASRPGSRSYEQYF	TGTGCCAGCAGGCCAGGGTCCCGCTCCTACGAGCAGTACTTC
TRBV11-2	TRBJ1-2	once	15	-	CASSLAAGIYYGYTF	TGTGCCAGCAGCTTAGCCGCCGGAATCTACTATGGCTACACCTTC
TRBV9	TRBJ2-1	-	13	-	CASSVGQLGEQFF	TGTGCCAGCAGCGTAGGACAGTTGGGTGAGCAGTTCTTC
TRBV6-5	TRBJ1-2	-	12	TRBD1	CASSTGEHGYTF	TGTGCCAGCAGTACAGGGGAACATGGCTACACCTTC
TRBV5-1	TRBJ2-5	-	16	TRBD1	CASSGGTGAFQETQYF	TGCGCCAGCAGCGGGGGGACAGGGGCTTTCCAAGAGACCCAGTACTTC
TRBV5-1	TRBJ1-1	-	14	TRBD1	CASSADRGLTEAFF	TGCGCCAGCAGCGCTGACAGGGGGCTTACTGAAGCTTTCTTT
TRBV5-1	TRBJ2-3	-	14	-	CASSRGGSADTQYF	TGCGCCAGCAGCCGCGGAGGGAGCGCAGATACGCAGTATTTT